This T cell receptor (beta chain) was identified in a study of control samples from healthy donors and cancer patients. V dropped 4 bases and J dropped 4; count of bases not matched to a gene: 6. This CDR3 is built from 15 residues. In germline, CDR1 is MNHNY, CDR2 SVGAGI (reference sequence). Sequencing was performed with immunoSEQ multiplex PCR; in TCRdb, only in-frame clones are kept and a portion is missing. The sample carries tens of thousands of clones, approximately 89% recorded once. The genes are TRBV6-6 and TRBJ2-1, with TRBD1 matching 8 bases. The source is a man aged 25 to 45 with colorectal cancer. Source material: PBMCs. The CDR3: CASSLGQGLYNEQFF. The CDR3, as DNA: TGTGCCAGCAGTTTAGGACAGGGTTTATACAATGAGCAGTTCTTC.